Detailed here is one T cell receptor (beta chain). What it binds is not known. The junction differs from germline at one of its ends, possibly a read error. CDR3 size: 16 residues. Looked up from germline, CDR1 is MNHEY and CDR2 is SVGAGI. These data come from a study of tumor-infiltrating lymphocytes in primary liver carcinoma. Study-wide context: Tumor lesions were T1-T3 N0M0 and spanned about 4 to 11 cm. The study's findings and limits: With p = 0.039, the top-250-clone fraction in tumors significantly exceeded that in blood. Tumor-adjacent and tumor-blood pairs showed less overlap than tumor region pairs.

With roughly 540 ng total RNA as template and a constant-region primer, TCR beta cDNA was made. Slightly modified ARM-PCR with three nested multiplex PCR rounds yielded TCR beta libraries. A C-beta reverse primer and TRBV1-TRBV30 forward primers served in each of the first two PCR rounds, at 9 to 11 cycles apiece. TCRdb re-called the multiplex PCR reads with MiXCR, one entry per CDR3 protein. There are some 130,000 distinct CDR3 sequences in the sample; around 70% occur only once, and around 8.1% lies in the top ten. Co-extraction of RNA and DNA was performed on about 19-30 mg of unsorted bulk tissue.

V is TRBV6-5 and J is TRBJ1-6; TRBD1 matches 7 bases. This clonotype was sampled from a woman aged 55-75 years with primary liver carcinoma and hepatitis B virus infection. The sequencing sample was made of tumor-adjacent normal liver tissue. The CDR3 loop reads CANSYKRGRSNSPLHF. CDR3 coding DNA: TGTGCCAACAGTTACAAGAGGGGGCGCTCAAATTCACCCCTCCACTTT.